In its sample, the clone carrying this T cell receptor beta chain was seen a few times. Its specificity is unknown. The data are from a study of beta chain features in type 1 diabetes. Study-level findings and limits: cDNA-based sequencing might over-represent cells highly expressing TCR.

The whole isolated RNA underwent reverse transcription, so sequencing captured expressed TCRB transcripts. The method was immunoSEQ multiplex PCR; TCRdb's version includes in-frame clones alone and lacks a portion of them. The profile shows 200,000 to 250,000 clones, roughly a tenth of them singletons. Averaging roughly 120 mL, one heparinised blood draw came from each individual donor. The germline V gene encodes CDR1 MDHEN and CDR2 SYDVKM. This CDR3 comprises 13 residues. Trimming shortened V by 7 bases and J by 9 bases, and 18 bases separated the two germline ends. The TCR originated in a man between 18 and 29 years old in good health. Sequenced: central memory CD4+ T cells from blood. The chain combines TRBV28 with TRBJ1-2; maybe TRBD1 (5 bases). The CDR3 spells CASKTGAAFSYTF. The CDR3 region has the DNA TGTGCCAGCAAAACCGGGGCAGCTTTCAGCTACACCTTC.